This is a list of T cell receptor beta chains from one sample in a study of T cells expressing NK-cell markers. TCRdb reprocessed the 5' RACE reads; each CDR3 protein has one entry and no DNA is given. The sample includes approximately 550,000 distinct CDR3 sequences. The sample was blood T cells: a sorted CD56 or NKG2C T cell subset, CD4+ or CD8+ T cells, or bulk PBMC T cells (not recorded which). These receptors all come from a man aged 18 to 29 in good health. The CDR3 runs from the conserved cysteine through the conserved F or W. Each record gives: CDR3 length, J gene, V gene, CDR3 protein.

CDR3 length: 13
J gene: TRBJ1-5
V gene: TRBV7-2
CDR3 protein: CASSRDGPRPQHF

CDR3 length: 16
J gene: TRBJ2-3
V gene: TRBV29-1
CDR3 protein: CSVTGATGGMADTQYF

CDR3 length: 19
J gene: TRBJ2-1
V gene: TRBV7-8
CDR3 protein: CASRYRGGDRGQGRDEQFF

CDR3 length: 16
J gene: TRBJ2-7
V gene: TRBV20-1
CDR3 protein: CSASGTSGRKSYEQYF

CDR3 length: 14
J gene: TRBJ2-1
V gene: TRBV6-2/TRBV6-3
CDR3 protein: CASSSVSWANEQFF

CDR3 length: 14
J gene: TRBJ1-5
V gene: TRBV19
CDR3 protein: CATTDRISNQPQHF

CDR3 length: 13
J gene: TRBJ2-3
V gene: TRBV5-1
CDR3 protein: CASSLRGGNTQYF

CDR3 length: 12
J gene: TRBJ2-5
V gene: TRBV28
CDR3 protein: CASSGVDRGPYF

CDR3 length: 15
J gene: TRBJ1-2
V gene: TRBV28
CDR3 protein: CASSLSLTGYYGYTF

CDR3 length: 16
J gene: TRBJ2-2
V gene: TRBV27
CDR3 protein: CASSLRDRVYTGELFF

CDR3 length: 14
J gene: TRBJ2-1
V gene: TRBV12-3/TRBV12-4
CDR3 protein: CASREPGLAHEQFF

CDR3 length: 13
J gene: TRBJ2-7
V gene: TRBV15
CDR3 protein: CATSRKSAFEQYF

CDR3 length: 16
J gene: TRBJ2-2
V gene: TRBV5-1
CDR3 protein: CASSFGTGPNTGELFF

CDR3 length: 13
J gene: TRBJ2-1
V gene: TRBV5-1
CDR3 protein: CASSLASGGVLFF

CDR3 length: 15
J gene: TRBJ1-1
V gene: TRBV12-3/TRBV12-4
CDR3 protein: CASSFTSGSATEAFF

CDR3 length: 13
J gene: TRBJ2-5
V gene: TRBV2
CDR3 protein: CASAEELASAQYF

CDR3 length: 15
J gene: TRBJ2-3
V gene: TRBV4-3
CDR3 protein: CASSQELAGTDTQYF

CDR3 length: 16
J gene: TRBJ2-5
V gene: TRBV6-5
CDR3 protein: CASTYGGISGQETQYF

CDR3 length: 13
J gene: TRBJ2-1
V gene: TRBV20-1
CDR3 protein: CSAPTSGHNEQFF

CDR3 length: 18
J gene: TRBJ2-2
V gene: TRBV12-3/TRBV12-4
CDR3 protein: CASSYDRDQWIGTGELFF

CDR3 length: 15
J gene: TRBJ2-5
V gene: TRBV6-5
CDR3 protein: CASSRDRLGRETQYF

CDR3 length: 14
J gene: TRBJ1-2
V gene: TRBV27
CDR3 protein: CASSHEGLRAGYTF

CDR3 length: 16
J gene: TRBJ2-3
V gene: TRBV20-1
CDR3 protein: CSANPSSTASTDTQYF

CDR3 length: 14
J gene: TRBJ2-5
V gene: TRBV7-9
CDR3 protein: CASSVTSGMETQYF

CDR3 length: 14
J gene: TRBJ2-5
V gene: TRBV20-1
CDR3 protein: CSAKGLAHQETQYF

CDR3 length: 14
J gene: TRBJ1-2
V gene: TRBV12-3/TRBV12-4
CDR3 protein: CASSIQGSGYGYTF

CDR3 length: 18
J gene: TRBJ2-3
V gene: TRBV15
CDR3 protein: CATSTRTGQGPYTDTQYF

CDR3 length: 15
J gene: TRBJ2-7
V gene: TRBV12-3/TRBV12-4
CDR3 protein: CASSPWDRKDYEQYF

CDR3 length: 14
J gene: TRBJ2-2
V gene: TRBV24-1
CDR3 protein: CATSVGRAIGELFF

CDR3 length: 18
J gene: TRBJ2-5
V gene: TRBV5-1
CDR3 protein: CASSPGTSGVKQAETQYF

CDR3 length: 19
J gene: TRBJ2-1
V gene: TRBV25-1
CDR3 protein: CASSVLTRDRAFSYNEQFF

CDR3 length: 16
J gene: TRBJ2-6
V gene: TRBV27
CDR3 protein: CASSAFWGDGANVLTF

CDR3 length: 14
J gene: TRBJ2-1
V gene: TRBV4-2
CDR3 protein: CASRTLSGRNEQFF

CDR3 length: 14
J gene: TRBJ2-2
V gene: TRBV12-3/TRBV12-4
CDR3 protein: CASSLAGAAGELFF

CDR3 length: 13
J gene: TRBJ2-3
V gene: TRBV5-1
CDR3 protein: CASSLYREDEKYF

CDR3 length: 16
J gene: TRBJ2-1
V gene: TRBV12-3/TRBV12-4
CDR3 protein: CASSFGPGISYNEQFF

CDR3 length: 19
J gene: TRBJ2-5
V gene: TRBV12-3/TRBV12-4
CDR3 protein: CASSFSGLAGGPGQETQYF

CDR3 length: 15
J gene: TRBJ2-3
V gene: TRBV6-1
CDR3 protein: CASRIAGSTTDTQYF

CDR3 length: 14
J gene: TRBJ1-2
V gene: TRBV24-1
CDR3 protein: CATSDQDTSYGYTF

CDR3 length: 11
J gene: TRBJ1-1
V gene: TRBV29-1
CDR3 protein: CSVGEGLGAFF

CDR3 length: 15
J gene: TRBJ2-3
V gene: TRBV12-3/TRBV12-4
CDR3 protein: CASSLERGLRDTQYF

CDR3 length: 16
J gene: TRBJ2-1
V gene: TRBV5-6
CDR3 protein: CASSRITGGASNEQFF

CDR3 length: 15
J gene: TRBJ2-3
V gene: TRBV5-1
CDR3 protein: CASSLTSGMLDTQYF

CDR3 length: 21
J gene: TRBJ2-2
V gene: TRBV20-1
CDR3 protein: CSARDWSGTSGREGDTGELFF

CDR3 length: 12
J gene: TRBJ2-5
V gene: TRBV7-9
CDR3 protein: CASSLFPETQYF

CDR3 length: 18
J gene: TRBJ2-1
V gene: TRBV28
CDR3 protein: CASSTRSSGSFSYNEQFF